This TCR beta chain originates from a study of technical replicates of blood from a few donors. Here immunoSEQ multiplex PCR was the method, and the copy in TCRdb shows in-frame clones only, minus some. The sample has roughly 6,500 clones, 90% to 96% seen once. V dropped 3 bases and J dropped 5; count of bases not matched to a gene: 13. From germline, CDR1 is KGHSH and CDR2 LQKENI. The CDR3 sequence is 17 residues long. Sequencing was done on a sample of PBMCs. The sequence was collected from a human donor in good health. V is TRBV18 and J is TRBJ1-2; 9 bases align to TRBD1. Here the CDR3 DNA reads TGTGCCAGCTCACCTCTATCCGGGACAGGGATCGAGTATGGCTACACCTTC. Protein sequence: CASSPLSGTGIEYGYTF.